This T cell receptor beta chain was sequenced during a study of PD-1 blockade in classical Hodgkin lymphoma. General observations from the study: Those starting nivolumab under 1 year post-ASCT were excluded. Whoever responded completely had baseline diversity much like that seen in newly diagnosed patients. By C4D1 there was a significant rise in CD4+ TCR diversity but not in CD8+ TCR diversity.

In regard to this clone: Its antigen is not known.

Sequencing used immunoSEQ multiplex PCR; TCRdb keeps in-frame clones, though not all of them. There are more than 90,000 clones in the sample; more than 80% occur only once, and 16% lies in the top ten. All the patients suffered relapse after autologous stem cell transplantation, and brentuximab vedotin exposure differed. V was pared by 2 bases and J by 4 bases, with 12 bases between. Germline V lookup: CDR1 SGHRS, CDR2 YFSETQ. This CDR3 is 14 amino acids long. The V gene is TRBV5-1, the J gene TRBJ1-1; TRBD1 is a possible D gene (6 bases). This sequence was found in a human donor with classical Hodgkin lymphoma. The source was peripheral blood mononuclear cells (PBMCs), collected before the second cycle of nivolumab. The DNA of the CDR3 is TGCGCCAGCAGCTTCACAGGGATTGGCACTGAAGCTTTCTTT. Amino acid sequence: CASSFTGIGTEAFF.